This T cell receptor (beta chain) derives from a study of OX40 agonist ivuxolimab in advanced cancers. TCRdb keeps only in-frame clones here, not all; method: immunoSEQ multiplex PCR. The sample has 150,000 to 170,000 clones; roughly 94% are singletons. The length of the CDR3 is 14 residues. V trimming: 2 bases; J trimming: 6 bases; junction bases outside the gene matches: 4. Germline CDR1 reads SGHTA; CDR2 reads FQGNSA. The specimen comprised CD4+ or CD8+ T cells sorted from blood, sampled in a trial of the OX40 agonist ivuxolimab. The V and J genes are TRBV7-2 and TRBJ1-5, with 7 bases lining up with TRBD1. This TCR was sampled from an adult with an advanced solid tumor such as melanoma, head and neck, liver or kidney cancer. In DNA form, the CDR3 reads TGTGCCAGCAGCTTACACAGGGGCGGTCAGCCCCAGCATTTT. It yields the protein CASSLHRGGQPQHF.